The TCR beta chain under discussion was sequenced for a study of PD-1 blockade in classical Hodgkin lymphoma. Study-level points and caveats: CD4+ TCR diversity climbed significantly by C4D1, unlike CD8+ TCR diversity.

This CDR3 comprises 15 residues. Germline V gene sequence: CDR1 SGHNT, CDR2 YYREEE (reference sequence). V lost 2 bases to trimming and J lost 5 bases, with 16 bases between them. There was relapse after autologous stem cell transplantation in every patient, and there was variation in brentuximab vedotin exposure. TCRdb's copy holds only in-frame clones and misses some; the assay was immunoSEQ multiplex PCR. Among tens of thousands of clones listed, around 77% were seen once. Comments on this clone: Its antigen is unknown.

The V call is TRBV5-4, the J call TRBJ2-5, with TRBD2 as a possible D gene (5 bases). This TCR derives from a human donor with classical Hodgkin lymphoma. Sequenced here: peripheral blood mononuclear cells (PBMCs), sampled before the second cycle of nivolumab. The CDR3, as DNA: TGTGCCAGCAGCTTAGGGCCGGGAAGCTGGGAGACCCAGTACTTC. It codes for CASSLGPGSWETQYF.